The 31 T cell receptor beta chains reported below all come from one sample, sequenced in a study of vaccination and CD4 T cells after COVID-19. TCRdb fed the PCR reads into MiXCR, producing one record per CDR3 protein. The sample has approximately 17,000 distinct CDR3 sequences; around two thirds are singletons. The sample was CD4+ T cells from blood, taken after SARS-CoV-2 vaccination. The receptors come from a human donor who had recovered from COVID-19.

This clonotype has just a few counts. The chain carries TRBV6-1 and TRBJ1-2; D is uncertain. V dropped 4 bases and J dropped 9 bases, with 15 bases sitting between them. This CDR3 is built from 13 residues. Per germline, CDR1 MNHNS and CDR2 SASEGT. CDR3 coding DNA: TGTGCCAGCAGTGCCGACGCGTCGCAGCGCTACACCTTC. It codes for CASSADASQRYTF.

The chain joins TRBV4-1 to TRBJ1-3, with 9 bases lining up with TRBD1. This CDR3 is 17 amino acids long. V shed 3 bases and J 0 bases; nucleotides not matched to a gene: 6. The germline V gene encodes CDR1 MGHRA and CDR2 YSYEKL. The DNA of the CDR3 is TGCGCCAGCAGCCACAACACAGGGGGCCCCTCTGGAAACACCATATATTTT. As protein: CASSHNTGGPSGNTIYF.

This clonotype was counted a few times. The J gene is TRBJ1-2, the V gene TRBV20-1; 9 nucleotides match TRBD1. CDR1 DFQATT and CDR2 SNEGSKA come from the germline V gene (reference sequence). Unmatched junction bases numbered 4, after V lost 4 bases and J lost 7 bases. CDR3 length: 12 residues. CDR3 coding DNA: TGCAGTGCTACCGGGACAGGGTTTGGCTACACCTTC. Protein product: CSATGTGFGYTF.

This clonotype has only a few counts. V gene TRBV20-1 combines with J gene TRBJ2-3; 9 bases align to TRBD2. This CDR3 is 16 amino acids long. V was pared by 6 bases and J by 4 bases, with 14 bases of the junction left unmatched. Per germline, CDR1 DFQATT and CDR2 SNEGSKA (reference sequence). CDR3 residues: CSALESGSGSSDTQYF. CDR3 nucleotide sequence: TGCAGTGCCCTTGAGTCAGGTAGCGGGAGCTCAGATACGCAGTATTTT.

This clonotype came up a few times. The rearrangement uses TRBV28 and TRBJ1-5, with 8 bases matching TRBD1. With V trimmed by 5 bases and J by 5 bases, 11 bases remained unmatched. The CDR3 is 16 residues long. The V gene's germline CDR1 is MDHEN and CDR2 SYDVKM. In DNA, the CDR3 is TGTGCCAGCAGTCCCTCCACTCAGGGGGCCCATCAGCCCCAGCATTTT. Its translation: CASSPSTQGAHQPQHF. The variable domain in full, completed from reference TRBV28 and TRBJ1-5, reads DVKVTQSSRYLVKRTGEKVFLECVQDMDHENMFWYRQDPGLGLRLIYFSYDVKMKEKGDIPEGYSVSREKKERFSLILESASTNQTSMYLCASSPSTQGAHQPQHFGDGTRLSIL.

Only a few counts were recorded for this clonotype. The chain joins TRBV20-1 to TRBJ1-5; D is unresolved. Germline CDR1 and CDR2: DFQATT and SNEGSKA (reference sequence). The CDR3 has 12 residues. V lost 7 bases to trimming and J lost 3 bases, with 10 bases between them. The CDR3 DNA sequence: TGCAGTGTTCGGGATAACAATCAGCCCCAGCATTTT. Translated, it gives CSVRDNNQPQHF.

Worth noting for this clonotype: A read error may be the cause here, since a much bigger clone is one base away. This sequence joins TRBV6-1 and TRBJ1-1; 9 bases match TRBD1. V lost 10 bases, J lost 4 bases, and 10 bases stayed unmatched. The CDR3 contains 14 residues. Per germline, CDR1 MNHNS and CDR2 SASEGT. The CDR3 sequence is CATSTGGEGTEAFF. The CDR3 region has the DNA TGTGCCACCTCGACAGGGGGGGAGGGCACTGAAGCTTTCTTT.

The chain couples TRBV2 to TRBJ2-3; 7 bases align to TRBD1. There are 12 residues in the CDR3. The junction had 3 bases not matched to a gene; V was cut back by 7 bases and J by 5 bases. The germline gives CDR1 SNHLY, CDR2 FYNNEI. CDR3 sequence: CASNRGGDTQYF. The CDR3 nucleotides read TGTGCCAGCAACAGGGGTGGAGATACGCAGTATTTT.

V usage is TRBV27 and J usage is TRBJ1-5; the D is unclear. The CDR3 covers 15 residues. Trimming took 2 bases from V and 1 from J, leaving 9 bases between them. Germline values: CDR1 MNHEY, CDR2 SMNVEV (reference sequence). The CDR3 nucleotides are TGTGCCAGCAGTTTACGGGTAAAGAGCAATCAGCCCCAGCATTTT. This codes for CASSLRVKSNQPQHF.

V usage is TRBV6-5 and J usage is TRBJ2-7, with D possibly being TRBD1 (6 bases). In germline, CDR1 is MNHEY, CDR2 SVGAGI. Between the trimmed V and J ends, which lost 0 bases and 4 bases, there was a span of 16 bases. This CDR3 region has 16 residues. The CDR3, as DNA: TGTGCCAGCAGTTACTCGAGGGCAGGGGTACAATACGAGCAGTACTTC. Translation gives CASSYSRAGVQYEQYF.

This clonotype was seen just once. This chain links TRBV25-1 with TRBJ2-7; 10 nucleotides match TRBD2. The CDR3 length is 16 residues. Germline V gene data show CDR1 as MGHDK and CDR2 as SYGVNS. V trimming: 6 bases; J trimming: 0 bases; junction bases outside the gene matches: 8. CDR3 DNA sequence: TGTGCCAGCAGGCCATCGACTAGCGGGCGCTCCTACGAGCAGTACTTC. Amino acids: CASRPSTSGRSYEQYF.

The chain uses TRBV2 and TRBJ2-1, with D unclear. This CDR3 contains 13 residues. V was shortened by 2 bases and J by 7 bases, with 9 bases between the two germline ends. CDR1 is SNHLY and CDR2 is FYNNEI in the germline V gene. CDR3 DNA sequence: TGTGCCAGCAGTGAACGAAGGGTGAATGAGCAGTTCTTC. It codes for CASSERRVNEQFF.

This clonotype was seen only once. The CDR3 DNA follows: TGTGCCAGCCAGGCCGATCAGCCCCAGCATTTT. Protein product: CASQADQPQHF. The V call is TRBV28, the J call TRBJ1-5; no clear D gene. V lost 8 bases and J 5 bases, leaving 7 bases between the germline ends. CDR3 size: 11 residues. Germline CDR1 and CDR2: MDHEN and SYDVKM.

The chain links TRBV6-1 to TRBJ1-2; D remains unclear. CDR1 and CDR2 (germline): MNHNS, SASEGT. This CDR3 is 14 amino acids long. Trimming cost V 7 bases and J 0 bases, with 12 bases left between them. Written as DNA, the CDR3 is TGTGCCAGCATCGGACGGGGAGCTAACTATGGCTACACCTTC. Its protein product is CASIGRGANYGYTF.

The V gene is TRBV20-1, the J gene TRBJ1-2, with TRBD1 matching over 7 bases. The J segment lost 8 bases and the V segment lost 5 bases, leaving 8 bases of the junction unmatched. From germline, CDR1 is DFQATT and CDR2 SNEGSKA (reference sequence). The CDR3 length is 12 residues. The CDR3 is CSAPTGAGGYTF. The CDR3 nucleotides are TGCAGTGCTCCTACAGGGGCGGGGGGCTACACCTTC.

The CDR3 region is CAWRVPGTAPSYEQYF. The CDR3 bases are TGTGCCTGGAGAGTGCCCGGGACAGCCCCCTCCTACGAGCAGTACTTC. The rearrangement uses TRBV30 and TRBJ2-7, with 7 bases matching TRBD1. Per germline, CDR1 GTSNPN and CDR2 SVGIG (reference sequence). The CDR3 runs to 16 residues. V lost 3 bases to trimming and J lost 0 bases; unmatched junction nucleotides: 11.

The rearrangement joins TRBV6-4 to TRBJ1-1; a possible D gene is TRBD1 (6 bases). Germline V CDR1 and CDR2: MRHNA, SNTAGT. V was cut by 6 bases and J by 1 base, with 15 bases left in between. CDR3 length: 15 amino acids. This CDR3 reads CASRPRNRANTEAFF. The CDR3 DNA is TGTGCCAGCAGGCCGCGGAACAGGGCGAACACTGAAGCTTTCTTT.

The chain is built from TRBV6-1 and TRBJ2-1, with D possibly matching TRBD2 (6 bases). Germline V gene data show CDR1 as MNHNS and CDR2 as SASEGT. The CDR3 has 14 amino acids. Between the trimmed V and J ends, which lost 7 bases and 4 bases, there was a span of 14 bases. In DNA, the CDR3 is TGTGCCAGCATCGTTAGCGGCAATTACAATGAGCAGTTCTTC. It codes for CASIVSGNYNEQFF.

CDR3 in amino acids: CASSYLVQNNEQFF. Written as DNA, the CDR3 is TGTGCCAGCAGTTACTTGGTCCAAAACAATGAGCAGTTCTTC. The genes are TRBV6-2 or TRBV6-3 and TRBJ2-1; D is ambiguous. Germline V lookup: CDR1 MNHEY, CDR2 SVGEGT. This CDR3 spans 14 amino acids. V shed 1 base and J shed 5 bases, with 9 bases lying between them.

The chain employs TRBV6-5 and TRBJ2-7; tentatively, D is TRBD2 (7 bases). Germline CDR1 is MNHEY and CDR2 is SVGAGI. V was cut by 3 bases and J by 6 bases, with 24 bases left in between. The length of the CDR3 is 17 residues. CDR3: CASSYSGEGERSAEQYF. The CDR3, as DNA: TGTGCCAGCAGTTATTCGGGGGAGGGGGAGAGGTCCGCCGAGCAGTACTTC.

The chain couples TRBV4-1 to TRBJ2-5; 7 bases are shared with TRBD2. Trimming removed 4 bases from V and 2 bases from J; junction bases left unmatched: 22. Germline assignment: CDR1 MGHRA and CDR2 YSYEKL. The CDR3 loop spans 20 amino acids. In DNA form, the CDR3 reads TGCGCCAGCAGCCCATACGGACTCCCAACTAGCGCCATTGGGCAAGAGACCCAGTACTTC. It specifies CASSPYGLPTSAIGQETQYF.

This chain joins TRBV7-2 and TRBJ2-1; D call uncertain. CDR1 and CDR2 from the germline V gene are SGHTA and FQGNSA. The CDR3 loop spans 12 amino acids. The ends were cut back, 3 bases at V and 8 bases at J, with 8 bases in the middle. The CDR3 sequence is CASSFQRDEQFF. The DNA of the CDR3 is TGTGCCAGCAGCTTTCAACGGGATGAGCAGTTCTTC.

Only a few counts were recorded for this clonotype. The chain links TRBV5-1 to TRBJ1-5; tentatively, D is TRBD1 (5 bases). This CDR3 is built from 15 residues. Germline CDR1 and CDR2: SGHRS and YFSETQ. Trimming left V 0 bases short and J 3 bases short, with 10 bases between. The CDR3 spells CASSLGTNSNQPQHF. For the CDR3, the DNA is TGCGCCAGCAGCTTGGGGACAAACTCCAATCAGCCCCAGCATTTT.

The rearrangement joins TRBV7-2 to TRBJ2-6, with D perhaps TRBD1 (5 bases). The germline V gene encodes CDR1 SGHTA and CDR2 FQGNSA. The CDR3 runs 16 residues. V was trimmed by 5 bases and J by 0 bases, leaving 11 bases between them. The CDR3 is CASSLTGISGANVLTF. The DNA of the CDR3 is TGTGCCAGCAGCCTCACAGGAATCTCTGGGGCCAACGTCCTGACTTTC.

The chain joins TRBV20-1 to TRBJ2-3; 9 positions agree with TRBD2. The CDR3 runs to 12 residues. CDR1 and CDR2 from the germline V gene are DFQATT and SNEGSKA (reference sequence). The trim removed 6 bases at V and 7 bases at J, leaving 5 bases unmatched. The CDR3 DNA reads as TGCAGTGCAGCTGGGACTAGCAATACGCAGTATTTT. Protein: CSAAGTSNTQYF.

CDR3 residues: CSARGLQPLEADTQYF. CDR3 nucleotide sequence: TGCAGTGCTAGGGGGCTCCAGCCCCTAGAGGCAGATACGCAGTATTTT. V and J are TRBV20-1 and TRBJ2-3; a possible D gene is TRBD1 (5 bases). The CDR3 totals 16 residues. Germline-derived CDR1 and CDR2 are DFQATT and SNEGSKA (reference sequence). V gave up 3 bases and J gave up 4 bases, with 20 bases separating them.

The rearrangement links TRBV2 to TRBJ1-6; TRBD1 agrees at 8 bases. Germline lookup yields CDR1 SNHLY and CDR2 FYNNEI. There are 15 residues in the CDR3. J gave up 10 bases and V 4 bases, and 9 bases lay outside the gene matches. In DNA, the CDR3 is TGTGCCAGCAGTGCCGGTCAGGGGGCTTGGTCACCCCTCCACTTT. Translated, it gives CASSAGQGAWSPLHF.

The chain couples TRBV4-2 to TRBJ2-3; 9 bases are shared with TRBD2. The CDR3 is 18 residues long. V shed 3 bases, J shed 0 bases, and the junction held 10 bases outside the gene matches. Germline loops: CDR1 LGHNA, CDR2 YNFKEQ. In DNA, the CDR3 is TGTGCCAGCAGCCACACCTCCGGACTAGCGTATAGCACAGATACGCAGTATTTT. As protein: CASSHTSGLAYSTDTQYF.

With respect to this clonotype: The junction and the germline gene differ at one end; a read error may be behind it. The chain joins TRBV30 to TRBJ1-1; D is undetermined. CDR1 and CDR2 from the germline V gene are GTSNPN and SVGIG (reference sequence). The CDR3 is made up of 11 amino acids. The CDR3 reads CAWSSRAEAFF. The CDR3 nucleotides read TGTGCCTGGAGTAGCCGGGCTGAGGCTTTCTTT.

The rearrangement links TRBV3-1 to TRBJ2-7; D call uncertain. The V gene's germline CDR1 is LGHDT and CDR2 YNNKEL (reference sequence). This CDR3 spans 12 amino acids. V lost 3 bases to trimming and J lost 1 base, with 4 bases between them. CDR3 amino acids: CASSQVSYEQYF. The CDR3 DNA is TGTGCCAGCAGCCAGGTATCCTACGAGCAGTACTTC.

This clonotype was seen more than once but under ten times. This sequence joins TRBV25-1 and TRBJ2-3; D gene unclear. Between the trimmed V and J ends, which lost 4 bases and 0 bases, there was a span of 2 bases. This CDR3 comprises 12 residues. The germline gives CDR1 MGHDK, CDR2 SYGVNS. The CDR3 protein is CASSASTDTQYF. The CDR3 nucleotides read TGTGCCAGCAGTGCTAGCACAGATACGCAGTATTTT.